One sample yielded the 24 T cell receptor beta chains listed below, sequenced in a study of CD8+ T cells in alopecia areata. Investigators isolated RNA and reverse transcribed it into cDNA to act as the sequencing template. This table comes from immunoSEQ multiplex PCR, and its TCRdb copy is limited to in-frame clones, with some not included. The sample lists some 150,000 clones, around 55% occurring once. The starting material was CD8+ T cells sorted from blood, obtained at week 0. These receptors came from a human donor with alopecia areata.

The chain recombines TRBV23-1 with TRBJ2-2, with TRBD2 matching over 8 bases. TRBV23-1 is designated an ORF whose function remains uncertain. Germline trimming cut 3 bases from V and 0 bases from J; bases unmatched to any gene: 9. The CDR3 extends over 18 amino acids. CDR3 in DNA: TGCGCCAGCAGTCATCTAGCGGGTTCTCTAGCGAACACCGGGGAGCTGTTTTTT. This codes for CASSHLAGSLANTGELFF.

Points on this clone: The same CDR3 also results from other DNA sequences found in this sample. The chain combines TRBV27 with TRBJ1-5; D not certain. CDR1 and CDR2 (germline): MNHEY, SMNVEV (reference sequence). V dropped 2 bases and J dropped 4 bases, with 9 bases sitting between them. The CDR3 has 14 amino acids. In DNA, the CDR3 is TGTGCCAGCAGTTTAAGCGGGGAAAATCAGCCCCAGCATTTT. This gives the protein CASSLSGENQPQHF.

The V call is TRBV30, the J call TRBJ2-1; 9 bases are shared with TRBD2. Germline V gene lookup returns CDR1 GTSNPN and CDR2 SVGIG (reference sequence). This CDR3 is 14 amino acids long. With 2 bases clipped from V and 8 bases from J, the junction kept 7 bases outside the gene matches. CDR3 sequence reads: CAWSSSGGNDEQFF. In nucleotides, the CDR3 is TGTGCCTGGAGTAGCAGCGGGGGGAACGATGAGCAGTTCTTC.

The chain uses TRBV30 and TRBJ2-7; D is undetermined. The ends were cut back, 5 bases at V and 7 bases at J, with 15 bases in the middle. CDR1 and CDR2 (germline): GTSNPN, SVGIG (reference sequence). CDR3 length equals 12 residues. The CDR3, as DNA: TGTGCCTGGGGCATGACGGGTAAGGAGCAGTACTTC. This sequence encodes CAWGMTGKEQYF.

The chain combines TRBV10-2 with TRBJ2-7; 9 nucleotides align to TRBD1. V dropped 1 base and J dropped 2; count of bases not matched to a gene: 0. This CDR3 region has 14 residues. In germline, CDR1 is WSHSY, CDR2 SAAADI. CDR3 bases: TGCGCCAGCAGTGAGTGGACAGGGGCCTACGAGCAGTACTTC. This gives the protein CASSEWTGAYEQYF.

The chain recombines TRBV6-5 with TRBJ2-7, with 8 bases matching TRBD1. Trimming cost V 0 bases and J 5 bases; bases outside gene matches: 3. Germline-derived CDR1 and CDR2 are MNHEY and SVGAGI. There are 14 residues in the CDR3. The CDR3 loop reads CASSYSGQGNEQYF. CDR3 coding DNA: TGTGCCAGCAGTTACTCCGGACAGGGCAACGAGCAGTACTTC.

The chain links TRBV30 to TRBJ2-1, with 9 bases identical to TRBD2. CDR1 GTSNPN and CDR2 SVGIG come from the germline V gene (reference sequence). The trim removed 1 base at V and 7 bases at J, leaving 11 bases unmatched. The length of the CDR3 is 16 residues. The CDR3 protein is CAWSARAGGNANEQFF. The DNA for the CDR3 is TGTGCCTGGAGTGCCCGAGCGGGGGGCAACGCGAATGAGCAGTTCTTC. The whole variable domain, remainder taken from reference TRBV30 and TRBJ2-1, is SQTIHQWPATLVQPVGSPLSLECTVEGTSNPNLYWYRQAAGRGLQLLFYSVGIGQISSEVPQNLSASRPQDRQFILSSKKLLLSDSGFYLCAWSARAGGNANEQFFGPGTRLTVL.

The chain employs TRBV27 and TRBJ1-5, with D uncertain. Trimming stripped 5 bases from V and 2 bases from J, with 7 bases between. This CDR3 is built from 13 residues. CDR1 and CDR2 (germline): MNHEY, SMNVEV (reference sequence). For the CDR3, the DNA is TGTGCCAGCAGTCAGTATGGCAATCAGCCCCAGCATTTT. This gives the protein CASSQYGNQPQHF.

The chain recombines TRBV25-1 with TRBJ1-1; D gene unclear. Between the trimmed V and J ends, which lost 2 bases and 9 bases, there was a span of 7 bases. Germline V gives CDR1 MGHDK, CDR2 SYGVNS. The CDR3 contains 11 residues. The CDR3 region is CASSEGLKAFF. Here the CDR3 DNA reads TGTGCCAGCAGTGAAGGTCTAAAAGCTTTCTTT.

This clone has a single count. The chain employs TRBV4-3 and TRBJ1-1, with D possibly being TRBD1 (5 bases). The germline gives CDR1 LGHNA, CDR2 YSLEER. Between the trimmed V and J ends, which lost 0 bases and 5 bases, there was a span of 10 bases. The CDR3 contains 14 residues. The CDR3 reads CASSQEQAGTEAFF. The CDR3 DNA reads TGCGCCAGCAGCCAAGAACAGGCAGGGACTGAAGCTTTCTTT.

The genes are TRBV5-6 and TRBJ2-3; 11 bases are a match to TRBD2. The CDR3 covers 17 residues. Germline trimming cut 0 bases from V and 0 bases from J; bases unmatched to any gene: 3. Germline-derived CDR1 and CDR2 are SGHDT and YYEEEE. The chain's CDR3 is CASSLVASGGSTDTQYF. Written as DNA, the CDR3 is TGTGCCAGCAGCTTGGTCGCTAGCGGGGGGAGCACAGATACGCAGTATTTT.

The V call is TRBV5-6, the J call TRBJ2-7, with no clear D. CDR3 length: 12 amino acids. From germline, CDR1 is SGHDT and CDR2 YYEEEE. Trimming cost V 0 bases and J 5 bases, with 6 bases left between them. The CDR3, as DNA: TGTGCCAGCAGCTTGGTTAACAACGAGCAGTACTTC. It translates to CASSLVNNEQYF.

V usage is TRBV30 and J usage is TRBJ2-5; 9 bases agree with TRBD1. The tail of the sequence fits TRBJ2-7 better, so the J call may be wrong. The CDR3 is 14 residues long. The germline V gene has CDR1 GTSNPN and CDR2 SVGIG (reference sequence). Here the CDR3 DNA reads TGTGCCTGGAGTGTAGGACAGGGGAGCTACGAGCAGTACTTC. Translated, it gives CAWSVGQGSYEQYF.

This clone has only a few counts. The genes are TRBV7-8 and TRBJ1-5; D is unclear. V lost 7 bases and J 5 bases, leaving 18 bases between the germline ends. This CDR3 region has 15 residues. Germline lookup yields CDR1 SGHVS and CDR2 FQNEAQ. The CDR3 reads CASKEGALLDQPQHF. The CDR3 region has the DNA TGTGCCAGCAAGGAGGGCGCACTGCTCGATCAGCCCCAGCATTTT.

The sample holds one count of this clone. The chain is built from TRBV30 and TRBJ2-3; the D gene is possibly TRBD1 (6 bases). CDR3 length: 14 amino acids. The germline V gene encodes CDR1 GTSNPN and CDR2 SVGIG (reference sequence). V shed 4 bases and J shed 4 bases, with 15 bases lying between them. The CDR3 here is CAWNPVQGSDTQYF. The CDR3 coding sequence is TGTGCCTGGAACCCGGTACAGGGTTCAGATACGCAGTATTTT. The variable domain in full, with the rest retrieved from reference TRBV30 and TRBJ2-3, is SQTIHQWPATLVQPVGSPLSLECTVEGTSNPNLYWYRQAAGRGLQLLFYSVGIGQISSEVPQNLSASRPQDRQFILSSKKLLLSDSGFYLCAWNPVQGSDTQYFGPGTRLTVL.

This clone was seen repeatedly, ten times or more. The V call is TRBV6-4, the J call TRBJ2-3; a weak D match, TRBD1 (5 bases). The CDR3 runs to 15 residues. Germline lookup yields CDR1 MRHNA and CDR2 SNTAGT. V was clipped by 4 bases and J by 0 bases, with 11 bases between them. The CDR3 protein is CASSVQGGSTDTQYF. The CDR3 region has the DNA TGTGCCAGCAGTGTCCAGGGTGGGAGCACAGATACGCAGTATTTT.

This clone was seen once. This chain uses TRBV6-5 with TRBJ1-1; D might be TRBD1 (5 bases). Trimming pared 2 bases from V and 8 bases from J, leaving 18 bases between. Per germline, CDR1 MNHEY and CDR2 SVGAGI. CDR3 length equals 15 residues. Written as DNA, the CDR3 is TGTGCCAGCAGTTACGCCGGGGACGCCGGGGCCGAAGCTTTCTTT. It encodes CASSYAGDAGAEAFF.

This clone was observed a handful of times. The chain joins TRBV29-1 to TRBJ2-2, with 8 bases identical to TRBD2. This CDR3 contains 12 residues. Germline V gene lookup returns CDR1 SQVTM and CDR2 ANQGSEA. With 4 bases clipped from V and 6 bases from J, the junction kept 1 base outside the gene matches. This CDR3 is CSVAGGAGELFF. CDR3 DNA sequence: TGCAGCGTTGCCGGGGGGGCCGGGGAGCTGTTTTTT.

J is TRBJ1-4 and V is TRBV6-5; D not certain. Germline V CDR1 and CDR2: MNHEY, SVGAGI. Trimming removed 0 bases at V and 3 bases at J, with 8 bases between. The CDR3 covers 15 residues. This CDR3 reads CASSYSWTPNEKLFF. CDR3 nucleotides: TGTGCCAGCAGTTACTCGTGGACTCCTAATGAAAAACTGTTTTTT.

V usage is TRBV27 and J usage is TRBJ2-1; 10 positions agree with TRBD2. V shed 1 base and J 5 bases; nucleotides not matched to a gene: 8. The CDR3 has 17 amino acids. Per germline, CDR1 MNHEY and CDR2 SMNVEV (reference sequence). For the CDR3, the DNA is TGTGCCAGCAGTTTATTGGTAGCGGGGGGATCTAACAATGAGCAGTTCTTC. It specifies CASSLLVAGGSNNEQFF.

This sequence joins TRBV2 and TRBJ1-5; D is possibly TRBD1 (5 bases). The V end was cut by 6 bases, the J end by 2 bases, with 14 bases between. Germline V gene data show CDR1 as SNHLY and CDR2 as FYNNEI. The CDR3 extends over 15 amino acids. The CDR3 here is CASRADPGGNQPQHF. In DNA, the CDR3 is TGTGCCAGCAGAGCGGATCCGGGGGGCAATCAGCCCCAGCATTTT.

The chain links TRBV29-1 to TRBJ2-2; D may be TRBD1 (6 bases). There are 12 residues in the CDR3. In germline, CDR1 is SQVTM, CDR2 ANQGSEA. V was trimmed by 1 base and J by 8 bases, leaving 8 bases between them. The CDR3 sequence is CSVEGTAGELFF. CDR3 in DNA: TGCAGCGTTGAAGGGACAGCTGGGGAGCTGTTTTTT.

There are a few counts of this clone. Other DNA sequences of this sample code for an identical CDR3. The chain joins TRBV27 to TRBJ2-2; D call uncertain. The CDR3 consists of 12 residues. The V gene's germline CDR1 is MNHEY and CDR2 SMNVEV (reference sequence). V gave up 0 bases and J gave up 8 bases, with 4 bases separating them. CDR3 DNA sequence: TGTGCCAGCAGTTTATCGGGGGGGGAGCTGTTTTTT. This translates into CASSLSGGELFF.

The V gene is TRBV4-3, the J gene TRBJ1-1, with TRBD1 matching over 9 bases. Germline-derived CDR1 and CDR2 are LGHNA and YSLEER. This CDR3 region has 17 residues. Unmatched junction bases numbered 5, after V lost 0 bases and J lost 0 bases. This CDR3 reads CASSQDPGTGLNTEAFF. DNA of the CDR3: TGCGCCAGCAGCCAAGATCCCGGGACAGGGTTGAACACTGAAGCTTTCTTT.